Listed here are 17 T cell receptor beta chains from one sample, sequenced in a study of Graves' ophthalmopathy and Graves' hyperthyroidism. Using RNA transcripts, the TCR beta CDR3 regions were amplified. The first round was an RT-PCR with HTBI primers, and the second round was a multiplex PCR. TCRdb re-derived calls from the multiplex PCR reads in MiXCR, one entry per CDR3 protein. The data hold 400,000 to 500,000 distinct CDR3 sequences, with 21% observed a single time. Sequences were obtained from peripheral blood. The receptors derive from a woman aged 18-35 years with stable Graves' hyperthyroidism.

This clonotype came up many times. The V and J genes are TRBV15 and TRBJ2-4; D is possibly TRBD1 (5 bases). The germline CDR1 and CDR2 sequences are LNHNV and YYDKDF (reference sequence). The CDR3 totals 15 residues. The ends were cut back, 5 bases at V and 0 bases at J, with 11 bases in the middle. Here the CDR3 reads CATSLGRGAKNIQYF. CDR3 nucleotides: TGTGCCACCAGCTTAGGAAGGGGAGCCAAAAACATTCAGTACTTC.

Ten or more counts support this clonotype. The chain couples TRBV28 to TRBJ1-2; no clear D. The CDR3 is made up of 13 amino acids. The V gene lost 7 bases and the J gene lost 2 bases, with 11 bases spanning the gap. Germline CDR1 MDHEN, CDR2 SYDVKM. This CDR3 reads CASKVGPNYGYTF. CDR3 bases: TGTGCCAGCAAGGTTGGCCCGAACTATGGCTACACCTTC.

The chain carries TRBV12-3 or TRBV12-4 and TRBJ1-1; TRBD1 aligns across 8 bases. The V and J ends lost 6 bases and 3 bases, in that order; junction bases with no gene match: 6. This CDR3 has 14 residues. Written as DNA, the CDR3 is TGTGCCAGCAGCGGACAGGGAGAGTACACTGAAGCTTTCTTT. It is translated as CASSGQGEYTEAFF.

This clonotype was recorded many times. This chain joins TRBV7-9 and TRBJ1-1, with D tentatively TRBD1 (6 bases). Per germline, CDR1 SEHNR and CDR2 FQNEAQ (reference sequence). Trimming left V 5 bases short and J 5 bases short, with 15 bases between. The length of the CDR3 is 14 residues. CDR3 in amino acids: CASSLGQPSTEAFF. The CDR3 DNA follows: TGTGCCAGCAGCCTCGGACAGCCATCGACTGAAGCTTTCTTT.

This clonotype has a handful of counts. The chain has TRBV3-1 and TRBJ2-5; TRBD2 might be the D (5 bases). The germline V gene encodes CDR1 LGHDT and CDR2 YNNKEL (reference sequence). V dropped 2 bases and J dropped 9 bases, with 16 bases sitting between them. The CDR3 covers 14 residues. CDR3 DNA sequence: TGTGCCAGCAGCCAAAACAACGAGGCAGCGGCCCAGTACTTC. It yields the protein CASSQNNEAAAQYF.

This clonotype has at least ten counts. The chain is built from TRBV15 and TRBJ1-2, with a tentative D call TRBD1 (5 bases). The CDR3 extends over 13 amino acids. CDR1 and CDR2 (germline): LNHNV, YYDKDF (reference sequence). With 2 bases removed from V and 8 bases from J, the gap between germline ends came to 12 bases. The CDR3 DNA sequence: TGTGCCACCAGCAGACTCGACAGTGGGGGCTACACCTTC. Its protein is CATSRLDSGGYTF.

This clonotype was seen ten or more times. The chain has TRBV7-9 and TRBJ2-7; TRBD1 or TRBD2 may be the D gene (5 bases each). CDR1 and CDR2 from the germline V gene are SEHNR and FQNEAQ (reference sequence). The germline V and J ends were trimmed by 7 bases and 2 bases, with 12 bases remaining between them. The CDR3 covers 13 residues. The CDR3: CASTPGPPYEQYF. DNA of the CDR3: TGTGCCAGCACCCCGGGACCGCCCTACGAGCAGTACTTC.

In its sample, this clonotype was seen many times. V usage is TRBV12-3 or TRBV12-4 and J usage is TRBJ1-1, with TRBD1 identical over 10 bases. Trimming cost V 0 bases and J 3 bases; bases outside gene matches: 1. The CDR3 sequence is 15 residues long. This CDR3 is CASSLAGTGDTEAFF. The CDR3, as DNA: TGTGCCAGCAGTTTAGCTGGGACAGGGGACACTGAAGCTTTCTTT.

A few counts support this clonotype. The genes are TRBV10-3 and TRBJ2-5; 10 nucleotides line up with TRBD1. Germline values: CDR1 ENHRY, CDR2 SYGVKD. This CDR3 contains 15 residues. V was clipped by 4 bases and J by 5 bases; unmatched bases: 7. CDR3 residues: CAISAGQGGQETQYF. CDR3 bases: TGTGCCATCAGTGCAGGACAGGGGGGTCAGGAGACCCAGTACTTC.

This clonotype occurred many times. The rearrangement joins TRBV5-1 to TRBJ1-2; no firm D call. CDR3 length: 15 amino acids. Trimming removed 1 base from V and 5 bases from J, with 15 bases in between. Germline lookup yields CDR1 SGHRS and CDR2 YFSETQ. The CDR3 nucleotides are TGCGCCAGCAGCTTGAGGTCTGGGGTCCGGTATGGCTACACCTTC. Amino acid sequence: CASSLRSGVRYGYTF.

The J gene is TRBJ1-2, the V gene TRBV6-1; 8 nucleotides align to TRBD1. Germline lookup yields CDR1 MNHNS and CDR2 SASEGT. Trimming at V came to 4 bases and at J to 5 bases, leaving 9 bases not matched to a gene. There are 15 residues in the CDR3. CDR3 in amino acids: CASSARTGWEYGYTF. CDR3 nucleotide sequence: TGTGCCAGCAGTGCCCGGACAGGGTGGGAGTATGGCTACACCTTC.

The gene calls are TRBV6-5 and TRBJ1-5, with 8 bases fitting TRBD1. CDR1 is MNHEY and CDR2 is SVGAGI in the germline V gene. The CDR3 has 15 residues. V shed 2 bases and J 2 bases; nucleotides not matched to a gene: 2. CDR3 in amino acids: CASSYDRGGNQPQHF. The CDR3 DNA sequence: TGTGCCAGCAGTTACGACAGGGGTGGCAATCAGCCCCAGCATTTT.

This clonotype was counted many times. At one boundary the junction diverges from the germline segment, which might be a read error. The chain employs TRBV3-1 and TRBJ2-5; a weak D match, TRBD2 (5 bases). The CDR3 runs to 10 residues. CDR1 is LGHDT, CDR2 YNNKEL, per germline (reference sequence). CDR3 in amino acids: CASSQDETTF. CDR3 DNA: TGTGCCAGCAGCCAAGATGAGACTACATTC.

For this clonotype: This could be a read error, since a much larger clone is one nucleotide away. The chain uses TRBV14 and TRBJ1-2; 9 positions match TRBD1. CDR3 length equals 13 residues. In germline, CDR1 is SGHDN, CDR2 FVKESK. CDR3 protein: CASSQGTGDGYSF. As DNA, the CDR3 is TGTGCCAGCAGCCAAGGGACAGGGGATGGCTACAGCTTC.

V gene TRBV6-1 combines with J gene TRBJ2-4; 12 positions match TRBD2. The J segment lost 0 bases and the V segment lost 5 bases, leaving 5 bases of the junction unmatched. The CDR3 length is 17 residues. Germline-derived CDR1 and CDR2 are MNHNS and SASEGT. The DNA for the CDR3 is TGTGCCAGCAGTCTAGCGGGGGGGCAGTTAGCCAAAAACATTCAGTACTTC. Amino acid sequence: CASSLAGGQLAKNIQYF.

V gene TRBV20-1 combines with J gene TRBJ2-7, with TRBD1 matching 7 bases. The CDR3 is made up of 14 amino acids. Trimming at V came to 5 bases and at J to 2 bases, leaving 9 bases not matched to a gene. The germline V gene encodes CDR1 DFQATT and CDR2 SNEGSKA (reference sequence). This CDR3 is CSASGGIGPYEQYF. The CDR3 DNA follows: TGCAGTGCTTCAGGGGGAATAGGCCCCTACGAGCAGTACTTC.

This clonotype was recorded at least ten times. The CDR3 is CASSPGHFDANYGYTF. As DNA, the CDR3 is TGTGCCAGTAGCCCGGGACACTTCGATGCTAACTATGGCTACACCTTC. J is TRBJ1-2 and V is TRBV19; TRBD1 might be the D (6 bases). Germline V gives CDR1 LNHDA, CDR2 SQIVND (reference sequence). The CDR3 covers 16 residues. The V end lost 6 bases, the J end lost 0 bases, and 17 bases lay between the germline ends. Supplemented by reference TRBV19 and TRBJ1-2, the full variable domain reads DGGITQSPKYLFRKEGQNVTLSCEQNLNHDAMYWYRQDPGQGLRLIYYSQIVNDFQKGDIAEGYSVSREKKESFPLTVTSAQKNPTAFYLCASSPGHFDANYGYTFGSGTRLTVV.